A single sample gave rise to the 27 T cell receptor beta chains below, sequenced in a study of blood T cell repertoires in COVID-19. Assay used: immunoSEQ multiplex PCR; TCRdb lists only in-frame clones, some missing. The sample has under 70,000 clones; almost 90% are singletons. Sequences were obtained from peripheral blood. These receptors came from a man aged 55-75 years with active COVID-19.

This clone was detected once. This chain joins TRBV2 and TRBJ2-5; TRBD1 matches at 10 bases. This CDR3 is 16 amino acids long. J was trimmed by 4 bases and V by 5 bases; bases with no gene match: 10. Germline V gene sequence: CDR1 SNHLY, CDR2 FYNNEI. This CDR3 is CASSPGTGVFGETQYF. CDR3 sequence (DNA): TGTGCCAGCAGTCCAGGGACAGGGGTTTTCGGAGAGACCCAGTACTTC.

This clone was detected once. The CDR3 region is CAIRRLAGTEQFF. The CDR3 nucleotides are TGTGCCATCAGGAGACTAGCGGGGACTGAGCAGTTCTTC. This sequence joins TRBV10-3 and TRBJ2-1, with 11 bases fitting TRBD2. CDR3 length equals 13 residues. CDR1 is ENHRY, CDR2 SYGVKD, per germline. Germline trimming cut 6 bases from V and 9 bases from J; bases unmatched to any gene: 4.

This clone was seen a single time. This chain links TRBV5-1 with TRBJ2-3, with D possibly being TRBD2 (6 bases). The CDR3 spans 14 residues. Trimming removed 7 bases from V and 1 base from J, with 13 bases in between. Germline CDR1 SGHRS, CDR2 YFSETQ. CDR3 DNA: TGCGCCAGCGCGACCGAGCGGGGCACAGATACGCAGTATTTT. Its protein is CASATERGTDTQYF.

The chain couples TRBV7-9 to TRBJ2-1; TRBD1 is a possible D gene (6 bases). The CDR3 has 14 amino acids. V lost 5 bases, J lost 3 bases, and 11 bases lay in between. CDR1 is SEHNR, CDR2 FQNEAQ, per germline (reference sequence). The CDR3: CASSEGVYYNEQFF. The CDR3 coding sequence is TGTGCCAGCAGCGAGGGGGTATACTACAATGAGCAGTTCTTC.

This clone was counted at least ten times. The V gene is TRBV28, the J gene TRBJ1-5; possibly TRBD1 for D (6 bases). The CDR3 extends over 14 amino acids. Trimming pared 5 bases from V and 4 bases from J, leaving 12 bases between. Germline-derived CDR1 and CDR2 are MDHEN and SYDVKM. In DNA, the CDR3 is TGTGCCAGCAGTACAGGGCGAAGGAATCAGCCCCAGCATTTT. Its protein product is CASSTGRRNQPQHF.

CDR3 protein: CASTASRDSSGANVLTF. For the CDR3, the DNA is TGTGCCAGCACAGCGTCCCGGGACAGTTCTGGGGCCAACGTCCTGACTTTC. V and J are TRBV2 and TRBJ2-6, with 7 nucleotides matching TRBD1. Germline V lookup: CDR1 SNHLY, CDR2 FYNNEI. The ends lost 7 bases at V and 1 base at J; junction bases unmatched: 10. The CDR3 runs to 17 residues.

The chain has TRBV9 and TRBJ1-2; a possible D gene is TRBD1 (5 bases). Germline V gene lookup returns CDR1 SGDLS and CDR2 YYNGEE. Trimming cost V 3 bases and J 7 bases, with 10 bases left between them. This CDR3 comprises 12 residues. The CDR3 sequence is CASSDRTGGYTF. The DNA of the CDR3 is TGTGCCAGCAGCGACCGAACAGGTGGCTACACCTTC.

The rearrangement links TRBV2 to TRBJ2-5; no reliable D call. V was trimmed by 7 bases and J by 1 base, leaving 10 bases between them. The CDR3 loop spans 13 amino acids. CDR1 is SNHLY and CDR2 is FYNNEI in the germline V gene. CDR3 amino acids: CASNIAVQETQYF. DNA of the CDR3: TGTGCCAGCAATATAGCAGTCCAAGAGACCCAGTACTTC.

The CDR3 sequence is CATSPSRTGNEQYF. Here the CDR3 DNA reads TGTGCCACCAGCCCTTCCCGAACAGGTAACGAGCAGTACTTC. The J gene is TRBJ2-7, the V gene TRBV15, with D possibly being TRBD1 (5 bases). The CDR3 is made up of 14 amino acids. The V end was cut by 5 bases, the J end by 5 bases, with 16 bases between. Germline CDR1 reads LNHNV; CDR2 reads YYDKDF (reference sequence).

The chain has TRBV7-9 and TRBJ1-2; D call uncertain. The germline V gene has CDR1 SEHNR and CDR2 FQNEAQ (reference sequence). The CDR3 loop spans 14 amino acids. V was pared by 1 base and J by 8 bases, with 14 bases between. This CDR3 reads CASSLDATSFGYTF. The CDR3 DNA follows: TGTGCCAGCAGCTTAGACGCGACATCCTTCGGCTACACCTTC.

This clone was counted once. V usage is TRBV19 and J usage is TRBJ2-3; TRBD2 matches 8 bases. The germline V gene has CDR1 LNHDA and CDR2 SQIVND (reference sequence). This CDR3 region has 16 residues. The junction had 11 bases not matched to a gene; V was cut back by 5 bases and J by 4 bases. CDR3 DNA sequence: TGTGCCAGTAGTCCTCGTAACAGCGGGAGACCAGATACGCAGTATTTT. As protein: CASSPRNSGRPDTQYF.

A single count supports this clone. The chain recombines TRBV9 with TRBJ1-6; unclear D gene. The ends were cut back, 4 bases at V and 4 bases at J, with 9 bases in the middle. CDR1 and CDR2 (germline): SGDLS, YYNGEE. The CDR3 length is 14 residues. CDR3 sequence reads: CASSNPGYNSPLHF. The CDR3 DNA reads as TGTGCCAGCAGCAACCCAGGATATAATTCACCCCTCCACTTT.

The chain is built from TRBV6-1 and TRBJ1-5; 11 bases line up with TRBD1. Looked up from germline, CDR1 is MNHNS and CDR2 is SASEGT. This CDR3 spans 16 amino acids. V shed 2 bases, J shed 5 bases, and the junction held 5 bases outside the gene matches. DNA for the CDR3: TGTGCCAGCAGTGAATCACCGGGACAGGGGGATCAGCCCCAGCATTTT. This gives the protein CASSESPGQGDQPQHF.

The chain couples TRBV6-5 to TRBJ1-5; no firm D call. In germline, CDR1 is MNHEY, CDR2 SVGAGI. Trimming took off 0 bases at V and 0 bases at J, with 6 bases between the two ends. The CDR3 is 15 amino acids. CDR3 amino acids: CASSYSRDSNQPQHF. CDR3 in DNA: TGTGCCAGCAGTTACTCCCGGGATAGCAATCAGCCCCAGCATTTT.

This clone was observed a single time. CDR3 DNA: TGTGCCAGCTCACCGAGACGGGGTATGACAGATACGCAGTATTTT. Protein product: CASSPRRGMTDTQYF. The V and J genes are TRBV18 and TRBJ2-3, with TRBD2 as a possible D gene (5 bases). Germline V gene data show CDR1 as KGHSH and CDR2 as LQKENI. The CDR3 spans 15 residues. With 3 bases removed from V and 3 bases from J, the gap between germline ends came to 13 bases.

The CDR3 here is CASTPGQGGTGELFF. The CDR3 region has the DNA TGTGCCAGTACCCCCGGACAGGGCGGCACCGGGGAGCTGTTTTTT. The chain combines TRBV19 with TRBJ2-2; 8 bases are a match to TRBD1. Germline values: CDR1 LNHDA, CDR2 SQIVND (reference sequence). The CDR3 loop spans 15 amino acids. The V and J ends lost 7 bases and 4 bases, in that order; junction bases with no gene match: 8.

The chain employs TRBV9 and TRBJ2-7; no firm D call. Trimming shortened V by 0 bases and J by 2 bases, and 9 bases separated the two germline ends. Germline CDR1 is SGDLS and CDR2 is YYNGEE. The CDR3 is made up of 14 amino acids. CDR3 sequence reads: CASSVDIRAYEQYF. As DNA, the CDR3 is TGTGCCAGCAGCGTAGATATCCGAGCCTACGAGCAGTACTTC.

This sequence joins TRBV6-5 and TRBJ2-1; perhaps TRBD2 as D (6 bases). CDR3 size: 15 residues. The ends were cut back, 5 bases at V and 2 bases at J, with 13 bases in the middle. The V gene's germline CDR1 is MNHEY and CDR2 SVGAGI. CDR3 protein: CASSLRAGPYNEQFF. The CDR3 nucleotides are TGTGCCAGCAGTCTCCGGGCGGGGCCCTACAATGAGCAGTTCTTC.

The rearrangement links TRBV6-5 to TRBJ2-1; TRBD2 matches 10 bases. V dropped 7 bases and J dropped 4; count of bases not matched to a gene: 7. This CDR3 has 15 residues. In germline, CDR1 is MNHEY, CDR2 SVGAGI. The DNA for the CDR3 is TGTGCCAGCATGACGGGTAGCGGGGGGTACAATGAGCAGTTCTTC. Translation: CASMTGSGGYNEQFF.

This chain connects TRBV11-2 to TRBJ2-1; no clear D. The CDR3 has 13 residues. Trimming removed 5 bases from V and 4 bases from J, with 9 bases in between. Germline V CDR1 and CDR2: SGHAT, FQNNGV. CDR3 region: CASSTDLYNEQFF. Here the CDR3 DNA reads TGTGCCAGCAGCACCGACTTATACAATGAGCAGTTCTTC.

V usage is TRBV5-4 and J usage is TRBJ1-2; 8 bases fit TRBD1. The CDR3 is made up of 13 amino acids. CDR1 SGHNT and CDR2 YYREEE come from the germline V gene (reference sequence). Trimming took 3 bases from V and 3 from J; bases not matched to a gene: 1. CDR3 nucleotides: TGTGCCAGCAGCTCGGGACAGGACTATGGCTACACCTTC. Amino acids: CASSSGQDYGYTF.

The V and J genes are TRBV5-1 and TRBJ1-1; TRBD1 matches at 7 bases. The V gene end was trimmed by 5 bases and the J gene end by 1 base; junction bases not matched to a gene: 5. CDR1 is SGHRS and CDR2 is YFSETQ in the germline V gene. The CDR3 totals 14 residues. CDR3 nucleotides: TGCGCCAGCAGTTTGACAGGGCAGAACACTGAAGCTTTCTTT. Protein product: CASSLTGQNTEAFF.

The V gene is TRBV4-2, the J gene TRBJ2-2; D is unresolved. The V end was cut by 3 bases, the J end by 6 bases, with 8 bases between. The CDR3 sequence is 13 residues long. Germline lookup yields CDR1 LGHNA and CDR2 YNFKEQ. CDR3 region: CASSQLGSGELFF. The DNA for the CDR3 is TGTGCCAGCAGCCAGCTGGGCTCCGGGGAGCTGTTTTTT.

This chain links TRBV9 with TRBJ1-6, with unresolved D. The CDR3 length is 12 residues. Trimming cost V 5 bases and J 14 bases, with 14 bases left between them. CDR1 and CDR2 from the germline V gene are SGDLS and YYNGEE. In DNA, the CDR3 is TGTGCCAGCAGTGAAGGAGGACGATCCCTCCACTTT. As protein: CASSEGGRSLHF. The full variable domain, in which reference TRBV9 and TRBJ1-6 provide the parts outside the CDR3, is DSGVTQTPKHLITATGQRVTLRCSPRSGDLSVYWYQQSLDQGLQFLIQYYNGEERAKGNILERFSAQQFPDLHSELNLSSLELGDSALYFCASSEGGRSLHFGNGTRLTVT.

The genes are TRBV7-2 and TRBJ2-3, with 9 bases identical to TRBD2. V lost 6 bases and J lost 3; bases outside the gene matches: 7. The CDR3 has 15 amino acids. Germline lookup yields CDR1 SGHTA and CDR2 FQGNSA. The CDR3 sequence: CASSAREGLTDTQYF. The CDR3, as DNA: TGTGCCAGCAGTGCGCGGGAGGGCCTAACAGATACGCAGTATTTT.

This clone has just one count. The chain is built from TRBV28 and TRBJ2-3; weak D call: TRBD2 (5 bases). Between the trimmed V and J ends, which lost 4 bases and 0 bases, there was a span of 11 bases. The CDR3 covers 15 residues. Germline V lookup: CDR1 MDHEN, CDR2 SYDVKM. The DNA of the CDR3 is TGTGCCAGCAGTTCACTGGACTTAAGCACAGATACGCAGTATTTT. This encodes CASSSLDLSTDTQYF.

This chain connects TRBV28 to TRBJ2-1; 10 positions match TRBD2. With V trimmed by 5 bases and J by 0 bases, 7 bases remained unmatched. The CDR3 spans 17 residues. Germline V gives CDR1 MDHEN, CDR2 SYDVKM. The CDR3 loop reads CASSDTGLAASYNEQFF. In DNA, the CDR3 is TGTGCCAGCAGTGACACTGGACTAGCGGCCTCCTACAATGAGCAGTTCTTC.